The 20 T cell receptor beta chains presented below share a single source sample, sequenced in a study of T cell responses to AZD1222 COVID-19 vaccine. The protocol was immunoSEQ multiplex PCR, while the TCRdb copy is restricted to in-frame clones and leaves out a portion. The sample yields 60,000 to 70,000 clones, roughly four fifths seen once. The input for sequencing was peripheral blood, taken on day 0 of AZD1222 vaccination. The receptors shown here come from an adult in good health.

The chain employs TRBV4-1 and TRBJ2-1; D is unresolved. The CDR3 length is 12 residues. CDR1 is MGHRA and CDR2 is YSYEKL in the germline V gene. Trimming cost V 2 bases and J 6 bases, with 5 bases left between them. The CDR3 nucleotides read TGCGCCAGCAGCCAACTATTCAATGAGCAGTTCTTC. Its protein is CASSQLFNEQFF.

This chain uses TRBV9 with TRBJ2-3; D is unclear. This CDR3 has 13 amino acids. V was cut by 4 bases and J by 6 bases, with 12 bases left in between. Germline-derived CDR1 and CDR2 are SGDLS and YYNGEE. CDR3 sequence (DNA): TGTGCCAGCAGCAATAACCCCGTGGATACGCAGTATTTT. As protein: CASSNNPVDTQYF.

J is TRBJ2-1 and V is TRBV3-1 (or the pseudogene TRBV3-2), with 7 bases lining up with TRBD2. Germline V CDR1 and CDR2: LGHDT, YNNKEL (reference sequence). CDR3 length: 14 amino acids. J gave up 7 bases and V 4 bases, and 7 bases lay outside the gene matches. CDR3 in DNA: TGTGCCAGCAGCCCGGGGCAGCGGGGAAATGAGCAGTTCTTC. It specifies CASSPGQRGNEQFF.

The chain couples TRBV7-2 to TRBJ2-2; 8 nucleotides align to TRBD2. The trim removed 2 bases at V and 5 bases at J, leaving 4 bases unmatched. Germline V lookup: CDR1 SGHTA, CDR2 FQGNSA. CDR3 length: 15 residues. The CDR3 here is CASSLRLATTGELFF. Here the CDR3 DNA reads TGTGCCAGCAGCTTAAGACTAGCGACTACCGGGGAGCTGTTTTTT.

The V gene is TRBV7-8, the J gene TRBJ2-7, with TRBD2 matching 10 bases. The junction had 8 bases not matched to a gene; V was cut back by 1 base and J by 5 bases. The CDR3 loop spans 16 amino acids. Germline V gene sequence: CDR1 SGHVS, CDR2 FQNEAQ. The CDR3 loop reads CASSLESWLAGDEQYF. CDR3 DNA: TGTGCCAGCAGCTTAGAGTCGTGGCTAGCGGGGGACGAGCAGTACTTC.

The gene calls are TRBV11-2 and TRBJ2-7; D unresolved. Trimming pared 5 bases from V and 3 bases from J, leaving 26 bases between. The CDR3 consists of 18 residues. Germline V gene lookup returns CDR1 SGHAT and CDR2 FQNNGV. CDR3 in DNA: TGTGCCAGCAGCCCAAGGTATGCAGCAAGTTTATTCCACTACGAGCAGTACTTC. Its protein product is CASSPRYAASLFHYEQYF.

CDR3 DNA sequence: TGTGCCAGCAGCGCCACAGGGAGGTACACTGAAGCTTTCTTT. As protein: CASSATGRYTEAFF. The rearrangement links TRBV9 to TRBJ1-1, with a possible D match to TRBD1 (6 bases). Deletions cut 3 bases from V and 3 bases from J, with 12 bases between. The CDR3 is 14 amino acids. The germline V gene has CDR1 SGDLS and CDR2 YYNGEE. The complete variable domain, with remaining parts taken from reference TRBV9 and TRBJ1-1, reads DSGVTQTPKHLITATGQRVTLRCSPRSGDLSVYWYQQSLDQGLQFLIQYYNGEERAKGNILERFSAQQFPDLHSELNLSSLELGDSALYFCASSATGRYTEAFFGQGTRLTVV.

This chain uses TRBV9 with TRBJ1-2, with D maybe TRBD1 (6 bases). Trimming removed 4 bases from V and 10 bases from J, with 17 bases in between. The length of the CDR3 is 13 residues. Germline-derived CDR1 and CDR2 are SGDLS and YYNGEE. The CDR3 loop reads CASSPRLQGTYTF. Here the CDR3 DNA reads TGTGCCAGCAGCCCTAGGTTACAGGGTACCTACACCTTC. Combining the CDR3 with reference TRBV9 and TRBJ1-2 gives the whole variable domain DSGVTQTPKHLITATGQRVTLRCSPRSGDLSVYWYQQSLDQGLQFLIQYYNGEERAKGNILERFSAQQFPDLHSELNLSSLELGDSALYFCASSPRLQGTYTFGSGTRLTVV.

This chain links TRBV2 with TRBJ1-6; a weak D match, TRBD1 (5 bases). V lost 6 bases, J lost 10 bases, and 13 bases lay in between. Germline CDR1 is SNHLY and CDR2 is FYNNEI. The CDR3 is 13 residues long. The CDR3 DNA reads TGTGCCAGCAGCGGGGGGTCAGGGTCACCCCTCCACTTT. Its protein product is CASSGGSGSPLHF.

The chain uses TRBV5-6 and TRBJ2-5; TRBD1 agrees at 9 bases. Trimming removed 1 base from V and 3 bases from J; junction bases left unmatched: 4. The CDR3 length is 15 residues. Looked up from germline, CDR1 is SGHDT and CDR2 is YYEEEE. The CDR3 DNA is TGTGCCAGCAGCTTGTTGACAGGGGGAAAAGAGACCCAGTACTTC. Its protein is CASSLLTGGKETQYF.

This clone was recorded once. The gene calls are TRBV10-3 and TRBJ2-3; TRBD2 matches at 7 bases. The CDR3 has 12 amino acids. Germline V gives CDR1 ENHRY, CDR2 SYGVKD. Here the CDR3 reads CVSRGDTDTQYF. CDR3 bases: TGTGTCTCCCGGGGGGACACAGATACGCAGTATTTT.

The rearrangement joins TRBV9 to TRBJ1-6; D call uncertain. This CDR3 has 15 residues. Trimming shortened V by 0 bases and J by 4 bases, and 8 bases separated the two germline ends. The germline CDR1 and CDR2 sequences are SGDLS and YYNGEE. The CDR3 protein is CASSVASGYNSPLHF. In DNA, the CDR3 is TGTGCCAGCAGCGTAGCGAGCGGTTATAATTCACCCCTCCACTTT.

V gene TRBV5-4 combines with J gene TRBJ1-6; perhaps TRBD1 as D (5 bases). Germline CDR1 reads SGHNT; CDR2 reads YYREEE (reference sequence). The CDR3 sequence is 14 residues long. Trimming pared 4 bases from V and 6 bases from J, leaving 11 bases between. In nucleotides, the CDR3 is TGTGCCAGCAGCCTCGACGGGGGTAATTCACCCCTCCACTTT. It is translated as CASSLDGGNSPLHF.

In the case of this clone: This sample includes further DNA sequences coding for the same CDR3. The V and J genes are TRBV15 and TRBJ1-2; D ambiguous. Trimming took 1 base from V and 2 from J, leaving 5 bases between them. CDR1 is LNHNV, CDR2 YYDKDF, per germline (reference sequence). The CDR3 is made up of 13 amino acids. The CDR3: CATSRAGNYGYTF. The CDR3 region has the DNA TGTGCCACCAGCAGAGCCGGGAACTATGGCTACACCTTC.

The CDR3 spells CASIDGGSANYGYTF. DNA for the CDR3: TGTGCCAGCATAGACGGGGGGTCCGCTAACTATGGCTACACCTTC. The chain uses TRBV6-6 and TRBJ1-2, with D perhaps TRBD1 (5 bases). The CDR3 loop spans 15 amino acids. Looked up from germline, CDR1 is MNHNY and CDR2 is SVGAGI (reference sequence). Trimming took off 7 bases at V and 0 bases at J, with 15 bases between the two ends.

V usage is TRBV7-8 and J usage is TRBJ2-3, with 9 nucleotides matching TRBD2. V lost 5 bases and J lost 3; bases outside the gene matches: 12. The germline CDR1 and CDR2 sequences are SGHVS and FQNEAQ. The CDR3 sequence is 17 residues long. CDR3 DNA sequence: TGTGCCAGCAGCCCCATAGTGGGCGCGGGGGGGACAGATACGCAGTATTTT. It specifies CASSPIVGAGGTDTQYF. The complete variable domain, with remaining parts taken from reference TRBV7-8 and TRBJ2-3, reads GAGVSQSPRYKVAKRGQDVALRCDPISGHVSLFWYQQALGQGPEFLTYFQNEAQLDKSGLPSDRFFAERPEGSVSTLKIQRTQQEDSAVYLCASSPIVGAGGTDTQYFGPGTRLTVL.

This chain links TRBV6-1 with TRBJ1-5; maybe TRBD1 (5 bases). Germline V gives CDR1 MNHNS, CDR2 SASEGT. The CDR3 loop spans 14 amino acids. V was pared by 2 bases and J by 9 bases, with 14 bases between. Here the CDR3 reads CASSERGNPGPQHF. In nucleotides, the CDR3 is TGTGCCAGCAGTGAAAGGGGCAACCCGGGGCCCCAGCATTTT.

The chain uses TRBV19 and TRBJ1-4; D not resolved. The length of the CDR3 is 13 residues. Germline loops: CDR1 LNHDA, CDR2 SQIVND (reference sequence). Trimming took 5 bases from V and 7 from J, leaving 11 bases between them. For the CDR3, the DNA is TGTGCCAGTAGTGATGAGCTATTTGAAAAACTGTTTTTT. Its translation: CASSDELFEKLFF. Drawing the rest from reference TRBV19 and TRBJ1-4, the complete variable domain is DGGITQSPKYLFRKEGQNVTLSCEQNLNHDAMYWYRQDPGQGLRLIYYSQIVNDFQKGDIAEGYSVSREKKESFPLTVTSAQKNPTAFYLCASSDELFEKLFFGSGTQLSVL.

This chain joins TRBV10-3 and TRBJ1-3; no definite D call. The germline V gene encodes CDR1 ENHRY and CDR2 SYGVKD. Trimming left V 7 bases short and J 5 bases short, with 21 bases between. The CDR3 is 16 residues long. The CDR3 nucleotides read TGTGCCATCAAATCTTCTCCGGGTCCGACGAGAAACACCATATATTTT. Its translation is CAIKSSPGPTRNTIYF.

The CDR3 reads CASSSPGTGVTEAFF. The CDR3 DNA sequence: TGTGCCAGCAGCTCCCCCGGGACAGGGGTCACTGAAGCTTTCTTT. V is TRBV13 and J is TRBJ1-1; TRBD1 aligns across 10 bases. This CDR3 region has 15 residues. The germline CDR1 and CDR2 sequences are PRHDT and FYEKMQ (reference sequence). V lost 4 bases, J lost 4 bases, and 6 bases stayed unmatched.